Shown below are 3 T cell receptor beta chains from a single sample sequenced in a study of OX40 agonist ivuxolimab in advanced cancers. The table came from immunoSEQ multiplex PCR; TCRdb's copy has only in-frame clones and leaves some out. This table has fewer than 90,000 clones, around nine tenths appearing once. The sample was CD4+ or CD8+ T cells sorted from blood, taken in a trial of the OX40 agonist ivuxolimab. Receptor source: an adult with an advanced solid tumor such as melanoma, head and neck, liver or kidney cancer.

The gene calls are TRBV10-2 and TRBJ2-7; either TRBD1 or TRBD2 may fit D (5 bases each). This CDR3 has 12 amino acids. Germline lookup yields CDR1 WSHSY and CDR2 SAAADI. Trimming took off 4 bases at V and 5 bases at J, with 9 bases between the two ends. This CDR3 reads CASSGGKHEQYF. The DNA for the CDR3 is TGCGCCAGCAGTGGGGGGAAACACGAGCAGTACTTC.

The chain links TRBV28 to TRBJ2-3, with 7 nucleotides matching TRBD2. CDR1 MDHEN and CDR2 SYDVKM come from the germline V gene. The CDR3 runs to 16 residues. V was clipped by 5 bases and J by 0 bases; unmatched bases: 8. This CDR3 reads CASSRRGSGSTDTQYF. CDR3 DNA sequence: TGTGCCAGCAGTCGCCGCGGGAGCGGGAGCACAGATACGCAGTATTTT.

V is TRBV19 and J is TRBJ1-1; D may be TRBD1 (6 bases). The CDR3 is 13 amino acids. CDR1 is LNHDA and CDR2 is SQIVND in the germline V gene (reference sequence). Trimming removed 6 bases at V and 5 bases at J, with 13 bases between. CDR3 coding DNA: TGTGCCAGTAGGTTTGGGGGGCGGACTGAAGCTTTCTTT. It encodes CASRFGGRTEAFF.